This entry concerns a single T cell receptor beta chain. The antigen remains unidentified. A read error is the likely source, as a far larger clone sits one nucleotide away. There were no recent acute infections or vaccinations among the donors, who were healthy HIV-negative adults. It was into CD45RA+ naive and CD45RA-negative memory subsets that the CD4+ cells were split. Some clones are missing from TCRdb's copy, which holds only in-frame ones; the method was immunoSEQ multiplex PCR. The repertoire consists of over 950,000 clones, with around 77% occurring once and the leading ten covering roughly 0.9%. This entry belongs to a study of shared clonotypes between healthy human individuals. The germline V and J ends were trimmed by 4 bases and 4 bases, with 7 bases remaining between them. Germline-derived CDR1 and CDR2 are MDHEN and SYDVKM. The CDR3 has 12 amino acids. Whole-study findings and limits: Tissue TCR repertoires likely differ from these blood-only repertoires.

Sequencing was performed on memory CD4+ T cells from PBMCs. As for subset: CD45RA-negative fraction. The origin of this receptor is a man younger than 35 in good health. Some clones in this sample may be carry-over from other donors' samples. The gene calls are TRBV28 and TRBJ1-1; maybe TRBD1 (5 bases). As DNA, the CDR3 is TGTGCCAGCAGTTGGGGGAGCACTGAAGCTTTCTTT. This translates into CASSWGSTEAFF.